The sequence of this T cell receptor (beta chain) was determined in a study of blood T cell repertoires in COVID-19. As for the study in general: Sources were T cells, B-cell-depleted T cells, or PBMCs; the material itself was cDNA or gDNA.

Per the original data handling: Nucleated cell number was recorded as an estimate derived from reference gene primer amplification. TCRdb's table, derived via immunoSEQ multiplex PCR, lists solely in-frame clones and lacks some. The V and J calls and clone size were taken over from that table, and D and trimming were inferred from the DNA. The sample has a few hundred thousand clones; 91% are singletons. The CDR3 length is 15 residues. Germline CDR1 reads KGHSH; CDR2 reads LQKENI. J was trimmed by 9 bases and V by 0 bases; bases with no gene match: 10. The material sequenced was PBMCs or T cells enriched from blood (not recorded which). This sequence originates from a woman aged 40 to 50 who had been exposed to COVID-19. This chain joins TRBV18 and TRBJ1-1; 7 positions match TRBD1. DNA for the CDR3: TGTGCCAGCTCACCACCGAAGGAGAGGGGGCGAAAAGCTTTCTTT. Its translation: CASSPPKERGRKAFF. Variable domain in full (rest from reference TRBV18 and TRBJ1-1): NAGVMQNPRHLVRRRGQEARLRCSPMKGHSHVYWYRQLPEEGLKFMVYLQKENIIDESGMPKERFSAEFPKEGPSILRIQQVVRGDSAAYFCASSPPKERGRKAFFGQGTRLTVV.